This T cell receptor beta chain comes out of a study of blood T cell repertoires in COVID-19. Study-wide background: Some COVID-19 samples were acute and others convalescent; all came from the United States, Italy and Spain. PBMCs, B-cell-depleted T cells, or T cells were the source of the cDNA or gDNA that made up the material.

Germline CDR1 is SNHLY and CDR2 is FYNNEI. The CDR3 consists of 13 residues. Unmatched junction bases numbered 1, after V lost 5 bases and J lost 1 base. Original analysis: Amplification of reference gene primers was used by the study to estimate nucleated cell counts. Sequencing used immunoSEQ multiplex PCR; TCRdb keeps in-frame clones, though not all of them. The V and J calls and clone size come from that table; D and trimming were worked out from the DNA. The sample lists roughly 55,000 clones, roughly three quarters occurring once. In the case of this clone: Other DNA sequences from this sample encode an identical CDR3 as well.

Material for sequencing was peripheral blood. The clonotype comes from a man aged 55 to 70 with acute or convalescent COVID-19. V and J are TRBV2 and TRBJ1-2; 7 nucleotides align to TRBD1. The DNA for the CDR3 is TGTGCCAGCAGTAGGGACAGTAACTATGGCTACACCTTC. Translation gives CASSRDSNYGYTF.